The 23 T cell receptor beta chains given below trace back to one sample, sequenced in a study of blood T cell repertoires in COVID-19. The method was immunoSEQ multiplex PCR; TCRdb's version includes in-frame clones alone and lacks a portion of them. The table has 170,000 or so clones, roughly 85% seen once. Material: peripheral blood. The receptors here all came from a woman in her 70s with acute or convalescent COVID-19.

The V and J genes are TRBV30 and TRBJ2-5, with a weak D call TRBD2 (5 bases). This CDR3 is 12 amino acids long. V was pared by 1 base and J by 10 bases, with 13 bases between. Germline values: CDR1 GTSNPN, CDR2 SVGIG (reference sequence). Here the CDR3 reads CAWSEADRDQYF. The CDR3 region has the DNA TGTGCCTGGAGTGAAGCGGATCGAGACCAGTACTTC.

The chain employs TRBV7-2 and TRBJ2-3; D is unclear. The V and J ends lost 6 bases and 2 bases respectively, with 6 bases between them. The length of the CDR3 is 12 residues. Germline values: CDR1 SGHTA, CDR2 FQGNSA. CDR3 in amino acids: CASSATTDTQYF. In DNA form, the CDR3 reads TGTGCCAGCAGTGCTACCACAGATACGCAGTATTTT.

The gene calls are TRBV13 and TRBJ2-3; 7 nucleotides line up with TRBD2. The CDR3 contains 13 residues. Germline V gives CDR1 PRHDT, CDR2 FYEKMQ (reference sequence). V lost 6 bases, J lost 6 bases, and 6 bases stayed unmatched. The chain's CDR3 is CASSPSGTDTQYF. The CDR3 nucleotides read TGTGCCAGCAGTCCGAGCGGGACGGATACGCAGTATTTT.

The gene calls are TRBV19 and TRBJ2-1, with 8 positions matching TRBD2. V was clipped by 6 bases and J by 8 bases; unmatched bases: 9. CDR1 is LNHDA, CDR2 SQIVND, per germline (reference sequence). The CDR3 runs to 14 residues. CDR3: CASSWNSGTDEQFF. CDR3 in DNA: TGTGCCAGTAGCTGGAATAGCGGGACCGATGAGCAGTTCTTC.

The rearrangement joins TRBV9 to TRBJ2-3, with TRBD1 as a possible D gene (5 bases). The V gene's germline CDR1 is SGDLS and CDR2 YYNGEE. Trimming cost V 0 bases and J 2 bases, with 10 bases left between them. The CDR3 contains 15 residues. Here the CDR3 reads CASSVGWGLTDTQYF. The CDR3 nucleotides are TGTGCCAGCAGCGTAGGATGGGGCCTCACAGATACGCAGTATTTT. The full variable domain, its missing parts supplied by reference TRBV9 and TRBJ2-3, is DSGVTQTPKHLITATGQRVTLRCSPRSGDLSVYWYQQSLDQGLQFLIQYYNGEERAKGNILERFSAQQFPDLHSELNLSSLELGDSALYFCASSVGWGLTDTQYFGPGTRLTVL.

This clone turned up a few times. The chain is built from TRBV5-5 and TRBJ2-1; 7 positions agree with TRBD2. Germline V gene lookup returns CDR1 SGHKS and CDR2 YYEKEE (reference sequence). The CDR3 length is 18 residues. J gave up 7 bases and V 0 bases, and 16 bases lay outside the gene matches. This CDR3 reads CASSLEGRAGVLRNEQFF. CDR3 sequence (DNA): TGTGCCAGCAGCTTGGAAGGTCGGGCGGGAGTATTGAGGAATGAGCAGTTCTTC.

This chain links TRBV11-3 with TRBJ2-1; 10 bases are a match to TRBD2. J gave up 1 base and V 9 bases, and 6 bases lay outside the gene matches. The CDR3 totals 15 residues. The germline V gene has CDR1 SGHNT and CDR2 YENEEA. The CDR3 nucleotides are TGTGCCAGTGCTAGCGGGAGAGGGTCCTACAATGAGCAGTTCTTC. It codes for CASASGRGSYNEQFF. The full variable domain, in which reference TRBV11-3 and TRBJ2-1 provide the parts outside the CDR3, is EAGVVQSPRYKIIEKKQPVAFWCNPISGHNTLYWYLQNLGQGPELLIRYENEEAVDDSQLPKDRFSAERLKGVDSTLKIQPAELGDSAVYLCASASGRGSYNEQFFGPGTRLTVL.

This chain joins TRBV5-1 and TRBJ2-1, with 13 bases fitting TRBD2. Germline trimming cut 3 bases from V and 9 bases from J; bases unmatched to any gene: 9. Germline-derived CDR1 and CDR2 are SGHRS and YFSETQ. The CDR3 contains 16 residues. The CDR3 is CASSSVLAGGPGEQFF. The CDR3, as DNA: TGCGCCAGCAGCTCAGTACTAGCGGGAGGGCCCGGTGAGCAGTTCTTC.

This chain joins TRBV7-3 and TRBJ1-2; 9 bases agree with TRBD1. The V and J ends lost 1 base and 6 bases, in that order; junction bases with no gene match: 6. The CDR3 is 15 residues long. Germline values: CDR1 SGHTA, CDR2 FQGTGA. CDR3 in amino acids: CASSLIAGQGDGYTF. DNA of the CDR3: TGTGCCAGCAGCTTAATAGCGGGACAGGGAGATGGCTACACCTTC.

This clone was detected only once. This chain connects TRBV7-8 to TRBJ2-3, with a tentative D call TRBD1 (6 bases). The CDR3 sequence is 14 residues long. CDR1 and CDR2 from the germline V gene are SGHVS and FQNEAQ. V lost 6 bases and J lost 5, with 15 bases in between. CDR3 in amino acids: CASSFDRGKDTQYF. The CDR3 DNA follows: TGTGCCAGCAGTTTCGATAGGGGGAAAGATACGCAGTATTTT.

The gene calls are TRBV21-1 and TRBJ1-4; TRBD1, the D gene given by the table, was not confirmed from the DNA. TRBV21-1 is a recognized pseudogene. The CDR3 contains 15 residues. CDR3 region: CASSNNRRLGEKLFF. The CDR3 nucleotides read TGTGCCAGCAGCAACAACAGGCGTCTGGGTGAAAAACTGTTTTTT.

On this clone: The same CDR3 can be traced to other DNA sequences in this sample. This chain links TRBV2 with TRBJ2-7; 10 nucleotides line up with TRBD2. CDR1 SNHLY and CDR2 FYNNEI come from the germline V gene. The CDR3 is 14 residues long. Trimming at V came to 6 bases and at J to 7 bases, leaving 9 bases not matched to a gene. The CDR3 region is CASSYSGRSGEQYF. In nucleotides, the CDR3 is TGTGCCAGCAGCTATAGCGGGAGGTCGGGGGAGCAGTACTTC.

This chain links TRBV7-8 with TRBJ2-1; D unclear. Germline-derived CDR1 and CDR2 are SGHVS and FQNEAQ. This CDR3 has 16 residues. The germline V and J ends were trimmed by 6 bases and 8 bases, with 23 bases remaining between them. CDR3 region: CASRPRFERLADEQFF. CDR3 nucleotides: TGTGCCAGCAGACCCCGGTTCGAAAGGTTGGCGGATGAGCAGTTCTTC.

The CDR3 sequence: CASSAAGRDEQYF. The CDR3 bases are TGTGCCAGCAGCGCAGCGGGGAGGGACGAGCAGTACTTC. The chain links TRBV7-9 to TRBJ2-7; 7 bases map to TRBD2. The CDR3 is made up of 13 amino acids. From germline, CDR1 is SEHNR and CDR2 FQNEAQ (reference sequence). J was trimmed by 5 bases and V by 5 bases; bases with no gene match: 6.

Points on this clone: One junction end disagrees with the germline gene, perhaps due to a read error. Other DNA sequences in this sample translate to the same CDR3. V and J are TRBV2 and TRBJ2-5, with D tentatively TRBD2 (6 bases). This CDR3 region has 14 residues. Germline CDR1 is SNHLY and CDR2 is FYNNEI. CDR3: CASSVFGGQETQYF. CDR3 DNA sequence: TGTGCCAGCAGTGTTTTCGGGGGTCAAGAAACCCAGTACTTC.

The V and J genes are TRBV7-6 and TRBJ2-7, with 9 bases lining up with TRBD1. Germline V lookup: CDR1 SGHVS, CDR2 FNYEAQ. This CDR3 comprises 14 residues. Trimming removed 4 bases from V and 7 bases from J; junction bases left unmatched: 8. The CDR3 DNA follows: TGTGCCAGCAGCTCACGGACAGGGGCTGCGGAGCAGTACTTC. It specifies CASSSRTGAAEQYF.

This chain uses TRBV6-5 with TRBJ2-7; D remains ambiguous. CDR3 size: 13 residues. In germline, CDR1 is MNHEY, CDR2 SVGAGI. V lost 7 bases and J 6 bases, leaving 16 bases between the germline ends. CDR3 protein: CASTERLVGEQYF. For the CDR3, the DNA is TGTGCCAGCACCGAGAGGCTAGTAGGCGAGCAGTACTTC.

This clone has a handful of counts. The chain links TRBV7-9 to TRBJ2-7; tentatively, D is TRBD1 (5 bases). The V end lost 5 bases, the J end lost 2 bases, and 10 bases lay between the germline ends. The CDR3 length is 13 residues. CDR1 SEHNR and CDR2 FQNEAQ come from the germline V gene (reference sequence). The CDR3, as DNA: TGTGCCAGCAGCGTTCCAGGGCCCTACGAGCAGTACTTC. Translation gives CASSVPGPYEQYF.

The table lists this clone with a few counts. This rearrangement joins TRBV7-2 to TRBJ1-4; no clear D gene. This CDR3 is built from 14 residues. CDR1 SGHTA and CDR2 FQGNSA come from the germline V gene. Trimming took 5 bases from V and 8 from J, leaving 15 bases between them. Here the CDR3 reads CASSTRGSREKLFF. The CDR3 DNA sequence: TGTGCCAGCAGCACCCGAGGGAGCCGGGAAAAACTGTTTTTT.

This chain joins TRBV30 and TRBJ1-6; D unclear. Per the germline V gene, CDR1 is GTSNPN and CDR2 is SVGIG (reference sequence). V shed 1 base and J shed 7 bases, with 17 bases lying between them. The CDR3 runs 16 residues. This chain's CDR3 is CAWSEVRGSGNSPLHF. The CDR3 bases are TGTGCCTGGAGTGAGGTCCGAGGGAGTGGGAATTCACCCCTCCACTTT.

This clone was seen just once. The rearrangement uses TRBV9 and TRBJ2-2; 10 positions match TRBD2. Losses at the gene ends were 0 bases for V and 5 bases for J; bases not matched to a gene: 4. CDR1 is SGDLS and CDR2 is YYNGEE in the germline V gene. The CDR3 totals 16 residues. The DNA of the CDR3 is TGTGCCAGCAGCGTAGAATGGACTAGCGGAACCGGGGAGCTGTTTTTT. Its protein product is CASSVEWTSGTGELFF.

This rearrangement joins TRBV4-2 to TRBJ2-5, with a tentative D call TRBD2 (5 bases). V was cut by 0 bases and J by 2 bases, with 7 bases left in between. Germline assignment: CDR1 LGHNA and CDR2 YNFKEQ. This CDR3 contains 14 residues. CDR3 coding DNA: TGTGCCAGCAGCCAAGACAGGAGGCAAGAGACCCAGTACTTC. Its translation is CASSQDRRQETQYF.

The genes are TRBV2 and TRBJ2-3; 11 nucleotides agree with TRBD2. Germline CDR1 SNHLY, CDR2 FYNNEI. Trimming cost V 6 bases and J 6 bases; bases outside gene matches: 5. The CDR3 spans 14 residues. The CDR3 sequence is CASSPSGRRDTQYF. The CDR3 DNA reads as TGTGCCAGCAGCCCTAGCGGGAGGAGGGATACGCAGTATTTT. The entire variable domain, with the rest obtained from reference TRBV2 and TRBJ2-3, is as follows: EPEVTQTPSHQVTQMGQEVILRCVPISNHLYFYWYRQILGQKVEFLVSFYNNEISEKSEIFDDQFSVERPDGSNFTLKIRSTKLEDSAMYFCASSPSGRRDTQYFGPGTRLTVL.